These 18 T cell receptor beta chains share one sample of origin, sequenced in a study of blood T cells in healthy people across ages. Together with a sample-barcoded 5' primer, a J-beta primer mix was included in a second PCR lasting about 6 to 11 cycles. MiXCR, run by TCRdb on the 5' RACE reads, gives a single entry per CDR3 protein. The sample holds about 800,000 distinct CDR3 sequences; over 45% are singletons and the top ten take 20% to 25%. Sequenced: blood. Receptor source: a man aged 30-40 years in good health.

Only one count was recorded for this clonotype. This chain joins TRBV20-1 and TRBJ1-2; D call uncertain. This CDR3 comprises 13 residues. V shed 3 bases and J shed 7 bases, with 15 bases lying between them. Per the germline V gene, CDR1 is DFQATT and CDR2 is SNEGSKA (reference sequence). The CDR3 reads CSARALGISGYTF. CDR3 coding DNA: TGCAGTGCTAGGGCTTTGGGGATCAGTGGCTACACCTTC.

This clonotype was counted once. The chain has TRBV5-1 and TRBJ2-3; 10 bases match TRBD2. J was trimmed by 5 bases and V by 4 bases; bases with no gene match: 10. The CDR3 spans 16 residues. CDR1 is SGHRS, CDR2 YFSETQ, per germline. Here the CDR3 reads CASSPLAGAPQDTQYF. The CDR3 DNA reads TGCGCCAGCAGCCCCCTAGCGGGAGCCCCTCAAGATACGCAGTATTTT.

This clonotype was recorded at least ten times. The chain employs TRBV4-2 and TRBJ1-2; D gene ambiguous. The ends were cut back, 0 bases at V and 2 bases at J, with 1 base in the middle. This CDR3 spans 12 amino acids. Germline V gene data show CDR1 as LGHNA and CDR2 as YNFKEQ. The CDR3 region has the DNA TGTGCCAGCAGCCAAGAGAACTATGGCTACACCTTC. Its translation is CASSQENYGYTF.

Of note for this clonotype: The junction departs from the called germline gene at one end, perhaps through a read error. The chain joins TRBV28 to TRBJ2-1; possible D gene TRBD2, 6 bases. CDR1 and CDR2 (germline): MDHEN, SYDVKM. CDR3 size: 16 residues. This CDR3 is CAGSSALLAGRNEQFF. Here the CDR3 DNA reads TGTGCCGGCAGTTCGGCCCTTCTGGCGGGAAGGAATGAGCAGTTCTTC.

This clonotype was found once. The chain has TRBV12-3 or TRBV12-4 and TRBJ2-4; TRBD1 matches 10 bases. The better agreement between TRBJ2-7 and the DNA end casts doubt on the J call. This CDR3 has 13 residues. Written as DNA, the CDR3 is TGTGCCAGCAGGAGGACAGGGGGTGTCGAGCAGTACTTC. Encoded protein: CASRRTGGVEQYF.

The chain recombines TRBV4-3 with TRBJ1-2; D uncertain. Germline CDR1 LGHNA, CDR2 YSLEER. V was cut by 0 bases and J by 2 bases, with 25 bases left in between. CDR3 size: 20 residues. The CDR3, as DNA: TGCGCCAGCAGCCAAGACCTTACAGTGAGGGTCGCGGACCCCAACTATGGCTACACCTTC. Its translation is CASSQDLTVRVADPNYGYTF.

Only a few counts were recorded for this clonotype. The gene calls are TRBV5-5 and TRBJ2-1; TRBD1 aligns across 7 bases. Germline assignment: CDR1 SGHKS and CDR2 YYEKEE (reference sequence). CDR3 length: 14 amino acids. J was trimmed by 7 bases and V by 6 bases; bases with no gene match: 10. CDR3 amino acids: CASKPGTVLNEQFF. CDR3 DNA sequence: TGTGCCAGCAAACCCGGGACAGTCCTTAATGAGCAGTTCTTC.

The chain joins TRBV20-1 to TRBJ1-1; D is uncertain. From germline, CDR1 is DFQATT and CDR2 SNEGSKA (reference sequence). This CDR3 comprises 14 residues. V lost 3 bases, J lost 1 base, and 12 bases lay in between. CDR3 sequence: CSARRERANTEAFF. CDR3 nucleotide sequence: TGCAGTGCTAGGAGGGAGAGGGCGAACACTGAAGCTTTCTTT.

This chain uses TRBV6-6 with TRBJ1-5; D unresolved. Trimming took 5 bases from V and 0 from J, leaving 5 bases between them. CDR3 length: 13 amino acids. CDR1 and CDR2 from the germline V gene are MNHNY and SVGAGI (reference sequence). CDR3: CASSTDSNQPQHF. The CDR3 DNA follows: TGTGCCAGCAGTACGGATAGCAATCAGCCCCAGCATTTT.

The V call is TRBV2, the J call TRBJ2-5; possible D gene TRBD2, 5 bases. Trimming pared 7 bases from V and 3 bases from J, leaving 12 bases between. The germline V gene encodes CDR1 SNHLY and CDR2 FYNNEI. The CDR3 is 13 amino acids. CDR3 sequence: CASTLDSKETQYF. CDR3 nucleotide sequence: TGTGCCAGCACCCTGGACTCCAAAGAGACCCAGTACTTC.

This clonotype turned up a few times. The V call is TRBV2, the J call TRBJ2-6, with 10 bases aligning to TRBD1. Germline assignment: CDR1 SNHLY and CDR2 FYNNEI. With V trimmed by 3 bases and J by 2 bases, 4 bases remained unmatched. The CDR3 loop spans 17 amino acids. The CDR3 region has the DNA TGTGCCAGCAGTGAGGGACAGGGGAGCCCTGGGGCCAACGTCCTGACTTTC. Its protein is CASSEGQGSPGANVLTF.

This sequence joins TRBV6-5 and TRBJ2-1; the D is unclear. V was cut by 10 bases and J by 7 bases, with 17 bases left in between. Looked up from germline, CDR1 is MNHEY and CDR2 is SVGAGI. The CDR3 loop spans 13 amino acids. The CDR3 is CATSGGRLNEQFF. In nucleotides, the CDR3 is TGTGCCACCTCGGGCGGACGCTTGAATGAGCAGTTCTTC.

The chain uses TRBV6-2 or TRBV6-3 and TRBJ2-7, with 9 bases matching TRBD2. The CDR3 is made up of 14 amino acids. Trimming cost V 8 bases and J 3 bases; bases outside gene matches: 8. The germline gives CDR1 MNHEY, CDR2 SVGEGT. CDR3 nucleotide sequence: TGTGCCAGCTCTATACTAGCGGGCAGCTACGAGCAGTACTTC. It codes for CASSILAGSYEQYF.

This clonotype appeared a few times. The gene calls are TRBV20-1 and TRBJ2-5; 10 positions match TRBD2. V was pared by 4 bases and J by 3 bases, with 8 bases of the junction left unmatched. The CDR3 has 15 amino acids. Germline CDR1 reads DFQATT; CDR2 reads SNEGSKA (reference sequence). CDR3 DNA sequence: TGCAGTGCTAAGGCTAGCGGGGGTCTTAAAGAGACCCAGTACTTC. Protein sequence: CSAKASGGLKETQYF.

Note on this clonotype: A read error is possible here, since a much larger clone lies one base away. The genes are TRBV29-1 and TRBJ2-5; 11 nucleotides match TRBD2. CDR3 length equals 15 residues. V gave up 7 bases and J gave up 11 bases; unmatched junction bases: 18. Germline V gene data show CDR1 as SQVTM and CDR2 as ANQGSEA. The CDR3 region has the DNA TGCAGCGGTTCAGGGACTAGCGGTAATTGGAATGAGCAGTACTTC. Protein sequence: CSGSGTSGNWNEQYF.

This chain uses TRBV5-1 with TRBJ2-7, with D hard to call. This CDR3 has 14 amino acids. CDR1 and CDR2 from the germline V gene are SGHRS and YFSETQ. The V and J ends lost 4 bases and 2 bases respectively, with 13 bases between them. Here the CDR3 DNA reads TGCGCCAGCAGCGACACTCTTGGGACCTACGAGCAGTACTTC. Residues: CASSDTLGTYEQYF.

The rearrangement links TRBV6-1 to TRBJ1-1; 12 bases agree with TRBD1. V trimming: 5 bases; J trimming: 5 bases; junction bases outside the gene matches: 12. In germline, CDR1 is MNHNS, CDR2 SASEGT. The CDR3 is made up of 17 amino acids. The CDR3 sequence: CASSPAGTGGAGTEAFF. For the CDR3, the DNA is TGTGCCAGCAGTCCCGCTGGGACAGGGGGCGCGGGAACTGAAGCTTTCTTT.

This clonotype showed up just a few times. The chain uses TRBV28 and TRBJ2-2; tentative D call: TRBD2 (5 bases). Germline V gene sequence: CDR1 MDHEN, CDR2 SYDVKM. The ends were cut back, 3 bases at V and 4 bases at J, with 6 bases in the middle. The CDR3 has 13 amino acids. Written as DNA, the CDR3 is TGTGCCAGCAGTTTGAGGGTCACCGGGGAGCTGTTTTTT. This translates into CASSLRVTGELFF.